This T cell receptor (beta chain) was sequenced for a study of OX40 agonist ivuxolimab in advanced cancers. Across the whole study: Patients received ivuxolimab, an intravenous treatment, every 2 weeks at 0.01 to 10 mg/kg.

With respect to this clone: Antigen unknown.

General study points: Some of the lowest clonal expansion was seen in partial responders at 0.1-3.0 mg/kg. Among T cells, CD8+ cells averaged more expanded clones than CD4+ cells.

Sequencing was performed with immunoSEQ multiplex PCR; in TCRdb, only in-frame clones are kept and a portion is missing. Here the sample spans 120,000 or so clones, roughly 93% being singletons. Blood sampling was done at baseline, cycle 4 day 1, and cycle 7 day 1. In germline, CDR1 is SEHNR, CDR2 FQNEAQ (reference sequence). This CDR3 is built from 14 residues. The trim removed 4 bases at V and 7 bases at J, leaving 7 bases unmatched. This receptor was obtained from an adult with an advanced solid tumor such as melanoma, head and neck, liver or kidney cancer. Specimen: CD4+ or CD8+ T cells sorted from blood, collected in a trial of the OX40 agonist ivuxolimab. The chain recombines TRBV7-9 with TRBJ2-7, with 10 bases identical to TRBD2. The CDR3 DNA follows: TGTGCCAGCAGCTCTAGCGGGAGAAGCAAGGAGCAGTACTTC. Translating it yields CASSSSGRSKEQYF. Variable domain in full (rest from reference TRBV7-9 and TRBJ2-7): DTGVSQNPRHKITKRGQNVTFRCDPISEHNRLYWYRQTLGQGPEFLTYFQNEAQLEKSRLLSDRFSAERPKGSFSTLEIQRTEQGDSAMYLCASSSSGRSKEQYFGPGTRLTVT.